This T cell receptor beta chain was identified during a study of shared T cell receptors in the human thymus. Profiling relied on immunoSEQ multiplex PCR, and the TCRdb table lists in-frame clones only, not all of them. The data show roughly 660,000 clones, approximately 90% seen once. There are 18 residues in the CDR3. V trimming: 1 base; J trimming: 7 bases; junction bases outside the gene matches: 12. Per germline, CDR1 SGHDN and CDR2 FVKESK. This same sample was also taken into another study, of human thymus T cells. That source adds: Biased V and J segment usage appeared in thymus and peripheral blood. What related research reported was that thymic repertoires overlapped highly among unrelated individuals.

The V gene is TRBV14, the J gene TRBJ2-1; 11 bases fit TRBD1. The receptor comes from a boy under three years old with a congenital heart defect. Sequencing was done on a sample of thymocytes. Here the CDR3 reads CASSQVPPGTGGRNEQFF. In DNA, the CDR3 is TGTGCCAGCAGCCAAGTCCCACCAGGGACAGGGGGTCGGAATGAGCAGTTCTTC.